A single sample is the source of the 27 T cell receptor beta chains below, sequenced in a study of T cells after posttransplantation cyclophosphamide. Libraries were prepared by immunoSEQ multiplex PCR; TCRdb keeps only in-frame clonotypes and omits some of them. The sample has some 2,100 clones, approximately 94% seen once. The sample consisted of naive CD8+ T cells sorted from PBMCs. These TCRs come from a woman aged 60-75 years in good health, CMV-negative, and a related stem cell transplant donor.

Only a few counts were recorded for this clone. The J gene is TRBJ1-3, the V gene TRBV7-9; perhaps TRBD1 as D (6 bases). The CDR3 consists of 15 residues. Trimming removed 4 bases from V and 2 bases from J, with 12 bases in between. Germline CDR1 and CDR2: SEHNR and FQNEAQ (reference sequence). The DNA for the CDR3 is TGTGCCAGCAGCTCCGTAGGGGGAACTGGAAACACCATATATTTT. Translated, it gives CASSSVGGTGNTIYF.

J is TRBJ2-1 and V is TRBV19; 11 nucleotides agree with TRBD2. CDR3 length equals 15 residues. J gave up 8 bases and V 4 bases, and 7 bases lay outside the gene matches. CDR1 is LNHDA, CDR2 SQIVND, per germline (reference sequence). This CDR3 reads CASSSLAGGVYEQFF. In nucleotides, the CDR3 is TGTGCCAGTAGTAGCCTAGCGGGGGGAGTGTATGAGCAGTTCTTC.

The rearrangement joins TRBV27 to TRBJ2-7; TRBD2 agrees at 8 bases. The germline V gene encodes CDR1 MNHEY and CDR2 SMNVEV (reference sequence). Germline trimming cut 3 bases from V and 2 bases from J; bases unmatched to any gene: 3. There are 14 residues in the CDR3. In nucleotides, the CDR3 is TGTGCCAGCAGTTTTACTAGCGGAACCTACGAGCAGTACTTC. As protein: CASSFTSGTYEQYF.

V usage is TRBV11-2 and J usage is TRBJ2-7, with 7 positions matching TRBD1. In germline, CDR1 is SGHAT, CDR2 FQNNGV. This CDR3 comprises 13 residues. Losses at the gene ends were 3 bases for V and 3 bases for J; bases not matched to a gene: 2. The CDR3 sequence is CASSFGTDYEQYF. As DNA, the CDR3 is TGTGCCAGCAGCTTCGGGACAGACTACGAGCAGTACTTC.

The chain has TRBV18 and TRBJ2-7, with a tentative D call TRBD2 (6 bases). The CDR3 is 13 residues long. The V gene's germline CDR1 is KGHSH and CDR2 LQKENI. V was shortened by 0 bases and J by 3 bases, with 6 bases between the two germline ends. Here the CDR3 DNA reads TGTGCCAGCTCACCACCGGGGGGCTACGAGCAGTACTTC. Translating it yields CASSPPGGYEQYF. Drawing the rest from reference TRBV18 and TRBJ2-7, the complete variable domain is NAGVMQNPRHLVRRRGQEARLRCSPMKGHSHVYWYRQLPEEGLKFMVYLQKENIIDESGMPKERFSAEFPKEGPSILRIQQVVRGDSAAYFCASSPPGGYEQYFGPGTRLTVT.

This chain uses TRBV18 with TRBJ2-3; D is possibly TRBD2 (5 bases). From germline, CDR1 is KGHSH and CDR2 LQKENI. With 2 bases removed from V and 3 bases from J, the gap between germline ends came to 9 bases. The CDR3 contains 14 residues. The CDR3 DNA follows: TGTGCCAGCTCACCAGAGGCGGGTACAGATACGCAGTATTTT. Translated, it gives CASSPEAGTDTQYF.

The rearrangement links TRBV2 to TRBJ2-7, with TRBD2 matching over 11 bases. This CDR3 is 19 amino acids long. The V and J ends lost 4 bases and 1 base, in that order; junction bases with no gene match: 15. Germline V gene lookup returns CDR1 SNHLY and CDR2 FYNNEI. The CDR3 spells CASSGDVAGGILLSYEQYF. CDR3 nucleotides: TGTGCCAGCAGTGGTGATGTAGCGGGAGGGATATTACTATCCTACGAGCAGTACTTC.

V and J are TRBV11-2 and TRBJ2-5; unclear D gene. Trimming stripped 5 bases from V and 2 bases from J, with 9 bases between. The CDR3 runs to 13 residues. Germline V gene data show CDR1 as SGHAT and CDR2 as FQNNGV. The CDR3: CASSLTWQETQYF. In DNA form, the CDR3 reads TGTGCCAGCAGCCTCACATGGCAAGAGACCCAGTACTTC.

The rearrangement joins TRBV11-2 to TRBJ2-1; D call uncertain. The length of the CDR3 is 11 residues. CDR1 SGHAT and CDR2 FQNNGV come from the germline V gene. Trimming shortened V by 5 bases and J by 8 bases, and 7 bases separated the two germline ends. CDR3 bases: TGTGCCAGCAGCACCGAGGATGAGCAGTTCTTC. Its protein product is CASSTEDEQFF.

The rearrangement uses TRBV7-3 and TRBJ2-7; 8 bases agree with TRBD2. Germline V gene data show CDR1 as SGHTA and CDR2 as FQGTGA. The CDR3 sequence is 15 residues long. Losses at the gene ends were 4 bases for V and 5 bases for J; bases not matched to a gene: 10. Written as DNA, the CDR3 is TGTGCCAGCAGCTCAACGGGAGGGGCCAGGGACGAGCAGTACTTC. Translated: CASSSTGGARDEQYF.

The CDR3 DNA follows: TGTGCCAGCAGTGAGCACCGGGGGGCCAGCGCAGATACGCAGTATTTT. Encoded protein: CASSEHRGASADTQYF. The rearrangement links TRBV6-1 to TRBJ2-3; D possibly corresponds to TRBD2 (7 bases). Germline V lookup: CDR1 MNHNS, CDR2 SASEGT. CDR3 length: 16 amino acids. Trimming cost V 3 bases and J 4 bases, with 17 bases left between them.

J is TRBJ2-1 and V is TRBV11-2, with a weak D call TRBD2 (6 bases). CDR1 SGHAT and CDR2 FQNNGV come from the germline V gene. The CDR3 runs 18 residues. V lost 2 bases and J 0 bases, leaving 17 bases between the germline ends. CDR3 DNA: TGTGCCAGCAGCTTATTGCGGGCGGGGCTCAGCTCCTACAATGAGCAGTTCTTC. Its translation: CASSLLRAGLSSYNEQFF.

The J gene is TRBJ2-2, the V gene TRBV13, with 11 nucleotides matching TRBD2. CDR1 PRHDT and CDR2 FYEKMQ come from the germline V gene (reference sequence). The V gene end was trimmed by 3 bases and the J gene end by 4 bases; junction bases not matched to a gene: 1. This CDR3 is built from 15 residues. In DNA, the CDR3 is TGTGCCAGCAGCTTTAGCGGGGGGGCCACCGGGGAGCTGTTTTTT. Amino acid sequence: CASSFSGGATGELFF.

Here the CDR3 DNA reads TGCGCCAGCAGCCAAGATTACGCGGGAGGGCCAGAGACCCAGTACTTC. It encodes CASSQDYAGGPETQYF. The chain combines TRBV4-1 with TRBJ2-5; 9 bases fit TRBD2. V trimming: 0 bases; J trimming: 4 bases; junction bases outside the gene matches: 6. The CDR3 is made up of 16 amino acids. CDR1 and CDR2 from the germline V gene are MGHRA and YSYEKL.

This chain links TRBV30 with TRBJ1-2; no clear D gene. The CDR3 contains 12 residues. V lost 0 bases to trimming and J lost 7 bases, with 9 bases between them. Per germline, CDR1 GTSNPN and CDR2 SVGIG (reference sequence). CDR3 DNA: TGTGCCTGGAGTGTGGGCGCCGGTGGCTACACCTTC. This encodes CAWSVGAGGYTF.

The genes are TRBV19 and TRBJ2-3, with D unresolved. The V gene lost 7 bases and the J gene lost 1 base, with 9 bases spanning the gap. The CDR3 runs 13 residues. Germline V gene sequence: CDR1 LNHDA, CDR2 SQIVND (reference sequence). The CDR3 DNA sequence: TGTGCCAGTACAGTGGTTGGCACAGATACGCAGTATTTT. Its protein is CASTVVGTDTQYF. Full variable domain (remainder filled in from reference TRBV19 and TRBJ2-3): DGGITQSPKYLFRKEGQNVTLSCEQNLNHDAMYWYRQDPGQGLRLIYYSQIVNDFQKGDIAEGYSVSREKKESFPLTVTSAQKNPTAFYLCASTVVGTDTQYFGPGTRLTVL.

The chain employs TRBV15 and TRBJ1-5; no clear D gene. This CDR3 has 15 amino acids. Germline CDR1 reads LNHNV; CDR2 reads YYDKDF (reference sequence). Trimming shortened V by 5 bases and J by 2 bases, and 13 bases separated the two germline ends. CDR3 amino acids: CATSASPPGNQPQHF. CDR3 nucleotide sequence: TGTGCCACCAGCGCGTCGCCTCCCGGCAATCAGCCCCAGCATTTT.

In its sample, this clone was seen a few times. The chain uses TRBV5-1 and TRBJ2-2; 7 bases line up with TRBD2. Germline V CDR1 and CDR2: SGHRS, YFSETQ. Unmatched junction bases numbered 8, after V lost 2 bases and J lost 4 bases. The CDR3 sequence is 16 residues long. CDR3 loop: CASSFPASGLTGELFF. The CDR3 DNA sequence: TGCGCCAGCAGCTTCCCGGCTAGCGGACTCACCGGGGAGCTGTTTTTT.

The chain has TRBV27 and TRBJ1-5, with 7 bases that match TRBD1. The length of the CDR3 is 15 residues. The germline gives CDR1 MNHEY, CDR2 SMNVEV (reference sequence). V gave up 5 bases and J gave up 3 bases; unmatched junction bases: 7. The CDR3 is CASSPTGTANQPQHF. The DNA for the CDR3 is TGTGCCAGCAGTCCTACAGGGACAGCCAATCAGCCCCAGCATTTT.

Concerning this clone itself: Different DNA sequences within this sample yield the same CDR3. The V call is TRBV6-4, the J call TRBJ2-7; 11 positions agree with TRBD2. Germline values: CDR1 MRHNA, CDR2 SNTAGT. The CDR3 sequence is 15 residues long. V shed 5 bases and J 2 bases; nucleotides not matched to a gene: 5. The CDR3 DNA sequence: TGTGCCAGCAGTTTCCTAGCGGGAGGAACCTACGAGCAGTACTTC. Protein product: CASSFLAGGTYEQYF.

The chain combines TRBV4-1 with TRBJ2-2, with 13 bases identical to TRBD2. The trim removed 4 bases at V and 6 bases at J, leaving 2 bases unmatched. Germline V lookup: CDR1 MGHRA, CDR2 YSYEKL. This CDR3 has 15 amino acids. CDR3 in DNA: TGCGCCAGCAGCCCGACTAGCGGGGGGTCCGGGGAGCTGTTTTTT. It codes for CASSPTSGGSGELFF.

V is TRBV5-1 and J is TRBJ2-6; a weak D match, TRBD2 (5 bases). CDR1 is SGHRS, CDR2 YFSETQ, per germline. Between the trimmed V and J ends, which lost 5 bases and 0 bases, there was a span of 9 bases. The CDR3 consists of 15 residues. Here the CDR3 reads CASRSEGSGANVLTF. The CDR3 DNA reads TGCGCCAGCAGATCAGAGGGCTCTGGGGCCAACGTCCTGACTTTC.

This chain connects TRBV7-6 to TRBJ1-1; 9 bases line up with TRBD1. The V gene end was trimmed by 3 bases and the J gene end by 5 bases; junction bases not matched to a gene: 4. Germline V lookup: CDR1 SGHVS, CDR2 FNYEAQ. CDR3 length: 14 residues. CDR3 sequence reads: CASSLATGGTEAFF. The CDR3 DNA sequence: TGTGCCAGCAGCTTGGCGACAGGGGGAACTGAAGCTTTCTTT.

The chain is built from TRBV27 and TRBJ2-1; 7 bases map to TRBD1. The CDR3 spans 15 residues. V gave up 3 bases and J gave up 2 bases; unmatched junction bases: 4. The V gene's germline CDR1 is MNHEY and CDR2 SMNVEV (reference sequence). The CDR3 here is CASSFVQGPYNEQFF. CDR3 in DNA: TGTGCCAGCAGTTTCGTACAGGGGCCCTACAATGAGCAGTTCTTC.

This clone turned up a few times. The chain is built from TRBV7-9 and TRBJ1-1, with a possible D match to TRBD1 (6 bases). V was trimmed by 3 bases and J by 0 bases, leaving 11 bases between them. Germline lookup yields CDR1 SEHNR and CDR2 FQNEAQ (reference sequence). The CDR3 has 15 residues. CDR3 residues: CASSLGAAMNTEAFF. DNA for the CDR3: TGTGCCAGCAGCTTGGGGGCGGCAATGAACACTGAAGCTTTCTTT.

This clone was picked up one time. The J gene is TRBJ1-3, the V gene TRBV6-6; possibly TRBD1 for D (5 bases). The V end was cut by 0 bases, the J end by 4 bases, with 10 bases between. The CDR3 consists of 15 residues. Germline V CDR1 and CDR2: MNHNY, SVGAGI (reference sequence). The CDR3 protein is CASSYSAGLGNTIYF. CDR3 bases: TGTGCCAGCAGTTACTCTGCAGGGTTAGGAAACACCATATATTTT.

This chain connects TRBV12-5 to TRBJ1-2; D possibly corresponds to TRBD1 (5 bases). Germline lookup yields CDR1 LGHNT and CDR2 FRNRAP. This CDR3 spans 13 amino acids. Trimming removed 3 bases at V and 4 bases at J, with 9 bases between. The CDR3 DNA follows: TGTGCTAGTGGTTTTGCCGGGGGCTATGGCTACACCTTC. Translating it yields CASGFAGGYGYTF.